The 18 T cell receptor beta chains below come from one sample, sequenced in a study of molecular identifiers for immune sequencing clone quantification. TCRdb called the PCR reads again in MiXCR, with one record for every CDR3 protein. The sample holds over 600,000 distinct CDR3 sequences, 15% to 20% seen once. Sequenced material: naive CD8+ T cells from blood, with Jurkat cell RNA spiked in. Documented subset: FACS-sorted CD8+CD4-CCR7+CD45RA+ naive T cells. The source is a human donor in good health. Some libraries in this study had Jurkat cell RNA spiked in.

This clonotype turned up a few times. The chain employs TRBV11-2 and TRBJ2-7; D possibly uses TRBD1 or TRBD2 (5 bases each). The V end lost 1 base, the J end lost 3 bases, and 16 bases lay between the germline ends. This CDR3 region has 16 residues. Germline assignment: CDR1 SGHAT and CDR2 FQNNGV. The CDR3 sequence is CASSLGGVDTRYEQYF. CDR3 DNA: TGTGCCAGCAGCTTAGGGGGAGTGGACACCCGCTACGAGCAGTACTTC.

Of note for this clonotype: A much larger clone differs by one base, so this may be a read error. Given the absence of the conserved phenylalanine or tryptophan at the CDR3 end, a read error is likely. This chain connects TRBV29-1 to TRBJ2-7; 8 bases are a match to TRBD1. This CDR3 has 12 residues. The germline V gene encodes CDR1 SQVTM and CDR2 ANQGSEA. V lost 6 bases, J lost 6 bases, and 7 bases stayed unmatched. The CDR3 here is CSVHGQGSEQYL. For the CDR3, the DNA is TGCAGCGTACACGGACAGGGTTCCGAGCAGTACCTC.

This clonotype occurred once. This may arise from a read error, as a much more abundant clone is one base away. CDR3 in amino acids: CASSLHTSDFTDTQCF. The CDR3 nucleotides are TGTGCCAGCAGTTTACACACTAGCGACTTCACAGATACGCAGTGTTTT. J is TRBJ2-3 and V is TRBV27; 7 bases agree with TRBD2. Looked up from germline, CDR1 is MNHEY and CDR2 is SMNVEV (reference sequence). The CDR3 has 16 residues.

This clonotype was picked up many times. The gene calls are TRBV6-2 or TRBV6-3 and TRBJ1-5; 7 bases line up with TRBD1. CDR1 and CDR2 (germline): MNHEY, SVGEGT. CDR3 length: 16 residues. Germline trimming cut 10 bases from V and 3 bases from J; bases unmatched to any gene: 15. This CDR3 reads CATGPRTGNFNQPQHF. The DNA for the CDR3 is TGTGCCACGGGGCCCCGGACAGGCAATTTCAATCAGCCCCAGCATTTT.

This clonotype has a count of ten or more. The chain is built from TRBV7-9 and TRBJ1-1; D unresolved. V dropped 5 bases and J dropped 11 bases, with 12 bases sitting between them. CDR1 and CDR2 (germline): SEHNR, FQNEAQ (reference sequence). This CDR3 region has 11 residues. The CDR3 coding sequence is TGTGCCAGCAGCCTAACTTTGGCTGCTTTCTTT. This encodes CASSLTLAAFF.

Details on this clonotype: A much bigger clone sits one base away, suggesting this may be a read error. The CDR3 carries no conserved terminal phenylalanine or tryptophan, so it likely arises from a read error. This chain connects TRBV18 to TRBJ2-5; unclear D gene. CDR1 is KGHSH, CDR2 LQKENI, per germline. Trimming took off 4 bases at V and 2 bases at J, with 11 bases between the two ends. The CDR3 length is 14 residues. This CDR3 reads CASSLRARQETQYL. The CDR3 DNA is TGTGCCAGCTCACTCCGGGCACGTCAAGAGACCCAGTACCTC.

V usage is TRBV6-6 and J usage is TRBJ2-5; TRBD1 might be the D (5 bases). The germline gives CDR1 MNHNY, CDR2 SVGAGI (reference sequence). The CDR3 runs 18 residues. Trimming stripped 0 bases from V and 0 bases from J, with 17 bases between. CDR3 sequence (DNA): TGTGCCAGCAGTTACTCGAGGACACAGGACATATACCAAGAGACCCAGTACTTC. It codes for CASSYSRTQDIYQETQYF.

With respect to this clonotype: At one end, the junction sequence differs from germline, possibly due to a read error. This chain links TRBV11-2 with TRBJ2-1; D remains unclear. There are 14 residues in the CDR3. Germline CDR1 SGHAT, CDR2 FQNNGV. The CDR3 loop is CASSLLSSHNEQLF. In nucleotides, the CDR3 is TGTGCCAGCAGCCTCCTTAGCTCCCACAATGAGCAGCTCTTC. Looking up the rest from reference TRBV11-2 and TRBJ2-1 gives the full variable domain: EAGVAQSPRYKIIEKRQSVAFWCNPISGHATLYWYQQILGQGPKLLIQFQNNGVVDDSQLPKDRFSAERLKGVDSTLKIQPAKLEDSAVYLCASSLLSSHNEQLFGPGTRLTVL.

The chain has TRBV12-3 or TRBV12-4 and TRBJ2-7, with D maybe TRBD1 (6 bases). The CDR3 runs to 15 residues. Trimming shortened V by 4 bases and J by 3 bases, and 16 bases separated the two germline ends. This CDR3 reads CASSSSGDPVYEQYF. CDR3 coding DNA: TGTGCCAGCAGTTCTTCAGGGGATCCGGTCTACGAGCAGTACTTC.

This clonotype was seen at least ten times. V and J are TRBV30 and TRBJ2-3; possible D gene TRBD1, 5 bases. Germline lookup yields CDR1 GTSNPN and CDR2 SVGIG (reference sequence). The CDR3 is made up of 13 amino acids. V was cut by 5 bases and J by 0 bases, with 9 bases left in between. CDR3 in amino acids: CAWATESTDTQYF. CDR3 bases: TGTGCCTGGGCGACAGAGAGCACAGATACGCAGTATTTT.

This clonotype was detected many times. The chain carries TRBV12-3 or TRBV12-4 and TRBJ1-1, with D maybe TRBD1 (5 bases). Deletions cut 6 bases from V and 0 bases from J, with 14 bases between. This CDR3 is built from 15 residues. Here the CDR3 reads CASSTQETLNTEAFF. The CDR3 DNA reads as TGTGCCAGCAGCACACAGGAGACCCTGAACACTGAAGCTTTCTTT.

Remarks on this clonotype: This may be a read error, as it is one base from a much larger clone. The chain joins TRBV7-9 to TRBJ1-2, with D perhaps TRBD1 (5 bases). The CDR3 spans 18 residues. The germline CDR1 and CDR2 sequences are SEHNR and FQNEAQ (reference sequence). The CDR3, as DNA: TGTGCCAGCAGCTTGGGGCCGGGGTTACACCTTCACAACTATGGCTACGCCTTC. This translates into CASSLGPGLHLHNYGYAF. Complete variable domain (other parts from reference TRBV7-9 and TRBJ1-2): DTGVSQNPRHKITKRGQNVTFRCDPISEHNRLYWYRQTLGQGPEFLTYFQNEAQLEKSRLLSDRFSAERPKGSFSTLEIQRTEQGDSAMYLCASSLGPGLHLHNYGYAFGSGTRLTVV.

The chain employs TRBV28 and TRBJ2-7; D is possibly TRBD1 (6 bases). Per the germline V gene, CDR1 is MDHEN and CDR2 is SYDVKM. This CDR3 is 14 amino acids long. Trimming cost V 10 bases and J 4 bases, with 20 bases left between them. Written as DNA, the CDR3 is TGTGCCATCGGGGATAGGGGCAGGGGATACGAGCAGTACTTC. Translating gives CAIGDRGRGYEQYF.

This clonotype was observed at least ten times. The V and J genes are TRBV13 and TRBJ2-3, with D perhaps assigned TRBD1 or TRBD2 (5 bases each). With 5 bases removed from V and 2 bases from J, the gap between germline ends came to 14 bases. The CDR3 is 15 residues long. The V gene's germline CDR1 is PRHDT and CDR2 FYEKMQ (reference sequence). CDR3 amino acids: CASSEPLGDTDTQYF. DNA of the CDR3: TGTGCCAGCAGCGAACCCCTGGGGGACACAGATACGCAGTATTTT.

The chain recombines TRBV2 with TRBJ2-7; perhaps TRBD1 as D (5 bases). The CDR3 is made up of 13 amino acids. V shed 8 bases and J shed 3 bases, with 14 bases lying between them. Germline V gene sequence: CDR1 SNHLY, CDR2 FYNNEI. CDR3 protein: CASRAGSNYEQYF. CDR3 in DNA: TGTGCCAGCCGGGCAGGGTCCAACTACGAGCAGTACTTC.

This clonotype was counted a few times. A read error may be the cause here, since a much bigger clone is one base away. DNA for the CDR3: TGCGCCAGCAGCCAATACCGGGGCACTGAAGCTTTCTTT. It codes for CASSQYRGTEAFF. V and J are TRBV4-3 and TRBJ1-1; D is unclear. Trimming cost V 2 bases and J 4 bases, with 8 bases left between them. Per the germline V gene, CDR1 is LGHNA and CDR2 is YSLEER. The CDR3 runs to 13 residues.

This clonotype was seen ten or more times. The rearrangement uses TRBV7-9 and TRBJ2-7; D is perhaps TRBD1 or TRBD2 (5 bases each). The V and J ends lost 4 bases and 3 bases respectively, with 13 bases between them. Germline V lookup: CDR1 SEHNR, CDR2 FQNEAQ (reference sequence). The length of the CDR3 is 14 residues. The chain's CDR3 is CASSSPGRSYEQYF. The CDR3, as DNA: TGTGCCAGCAGCTCGCCGGGACGTAGCTACGAGCAGTACTTC.

V is TRBV6-2 or TRBV6-3 and J is TRBJ2-7, with a weak D call TRBD1 (6 bases). CDR3 length: 13 amino acids. Trimming removed 2 bases from V and 4 bases from J, with 9 bases in between. The germline gives CDR1 MNHEY, CDR2 SVGEGT. In DNA, the CDR3 is TGTGCCAGCAGTTACCTTGGACAGTACGAGCAGTACTTC. This encodes CASSYLGQYEQYF.